The clone carrying this T cell receptor (beta chain) was recorded at least ten times. The sample comes from a study of CD8 T cells in ankylosing spondylitis. TCRdb called the 5' RACE reads again in MiXCR, with one record for every CDR3 protein. The sample carries some 71,000 distinct CDR3 sequences, about 5.7% recorded once. This CDR3 is built from 14 residues. Trimming removed 1 base at V and 3 bases at J, with 10 bases between. Germline V gives CDR1 SGHRS, CDR2 YFSETQ. The sequencing sample was made of blood, either unsorted or a sorted T cell fraction (not recorded which). The TCR comes from a male donor with ankylosing spondylitis or in good health (not recorded which). The V call is TRBV5-1, the J call TRBJ1-2; D call uncertain. The CDR3 region is CASSLLNVDYGYTF. For the CDR3, the DNA is TGCGCCAGCAGCTTGTTGAACGTGGACTATGGCTACACCTTC.